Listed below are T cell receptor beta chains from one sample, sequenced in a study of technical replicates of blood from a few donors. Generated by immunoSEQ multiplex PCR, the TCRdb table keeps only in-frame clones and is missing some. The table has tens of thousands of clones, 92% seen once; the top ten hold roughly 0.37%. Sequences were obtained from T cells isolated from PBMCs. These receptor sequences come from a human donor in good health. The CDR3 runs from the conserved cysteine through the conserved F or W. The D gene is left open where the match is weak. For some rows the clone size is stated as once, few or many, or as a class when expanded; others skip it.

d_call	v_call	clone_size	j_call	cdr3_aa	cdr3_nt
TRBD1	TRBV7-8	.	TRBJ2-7	CASSQRTGALYEQYF	TGTGCCAGCAGCCAAAGGACAGGAGCCCTCTACGAGCAGTACTTC
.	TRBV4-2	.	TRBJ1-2	CASSQEARRHGYTF	TGTGCCAGCAGCCAAGAGGCCAGGCGTCATGGCTACACCTTC
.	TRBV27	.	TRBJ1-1	CASSRGNTEAFF	TGTGCCAGCAGCCGCGGCAACACTGAAGCTTTCTTT
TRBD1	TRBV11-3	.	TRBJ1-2	CASSQSDRGFSSGYTF	TGTGCCAGCAGCCAATCGGACAGGGGCTTTTCCAGTGGCTACACCTTC
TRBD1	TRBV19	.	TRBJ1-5	CASMGIPGQRSDQPQHF	TGTGCCAGTATGGGAATACCGGGACAGAGATCGGATCAGCCCCAGCATTTT
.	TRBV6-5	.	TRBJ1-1	CASSYGGENTEAFF	TGTGCCAGCAGTTATGGGGGCGAGAACACTGAAGCTTTCTTT
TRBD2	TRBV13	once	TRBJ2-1	CASSLIREGLYNEQFF	TGTGCCAGCAGCTTAATCCGGGAGGGCCTCTACAATGAGCAGTTCTTC
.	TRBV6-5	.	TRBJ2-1	CASRGAWDEQFF	TGTGCCAGCAGGGGGGCATGGGATGAGCAGTTCTTC
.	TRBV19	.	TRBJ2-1	CASTRGRNEQFF	TGTGCCAGTACACGAGGGAGGAATGAGCAGTTCTTC
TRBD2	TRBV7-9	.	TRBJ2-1	CASSFTGTSYYEQFF	TGTGCCAGCAGCTTCACCGGGACTAGCTATTATGAGCAGTTCTTC
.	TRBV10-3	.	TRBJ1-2	CAISATGLQLGAYGYTF	TGTGCCATCAGTGCTACCGGCTTACAGTTGGGGGCCTATGGCTACACCTTC
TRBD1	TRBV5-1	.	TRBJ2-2	CASSFTLPGQGNGELFF	TGCGCCAGCAGCTTTACCTTACCCGGACAGGGGAACGGGGAGCTGTTTTTT
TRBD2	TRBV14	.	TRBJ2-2	CASSLERDSSGELFF	TGTGCCAGCAGCCTAGAGCGGGACTCGTCCGGGGAGCTGTTTTTT
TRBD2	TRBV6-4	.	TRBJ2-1	CASSDSGLVSHEQFF	TGTGCCAGCAGTGACTCAGGACTAGTCTCCCATGAGCAGTTCTTC
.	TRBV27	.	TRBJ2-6	CASSFRTTSSGANVLTF	TGTGCCAGCAGTTTCAGAACTACCTCCTCTGGGGCCAACGTCCTGACTTTC
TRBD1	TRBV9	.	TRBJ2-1	CASSRRQGYNNEQFF	TGTGCCAGCAGCAGAAGACAGGGTTATAACAATGAGCAGTTCTTC
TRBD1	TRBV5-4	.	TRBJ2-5	CASSSGTAWLETQYF	TGTGCCAGCAGCTCGGGGACAGCCTGGCTAGAGACCCAGTACTTC
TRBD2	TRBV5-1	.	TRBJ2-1	CASSSGGPGGLEQFF	TGCGCCAGCAGCTCTGGAGGCCCGGGAGGGCTTGAGCAGTTCTTC
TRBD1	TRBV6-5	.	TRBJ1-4	CASSRTGGENEKLFF	TGTGCCAGCAGTAGAACAGGGGGCGAGAATGAAAAACTGTTTTTT
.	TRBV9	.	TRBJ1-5	CASSLGLLNQPQHF	TGTGCCAGCAGCCTGGGACTACTCAATCAGCCCCAGCATTTT
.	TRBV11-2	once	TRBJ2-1	CASSLKRLGEQFF	TGTGCCAGCAGCTTAAAGCGGCTGGGTGAGCAGTTCTTC
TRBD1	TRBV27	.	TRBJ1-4	CATRKGGLEKLFF	TGTGCCACCAGGAAAGGGGGCCTTGAAAAACTGTTTTTT
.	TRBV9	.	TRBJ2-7	CASSGNTGYEQYF	TGTGCCAGCAGCGGAAACACAGGCTACGAGCAGTACTTC
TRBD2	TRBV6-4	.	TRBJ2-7	CASSGPSGILCEQYF	TGTGCCAGCAGTGGGCCTAGCGGGATATTGTGCGAGCAGTACTTC
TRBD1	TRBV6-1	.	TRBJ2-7	CASRPGTGDAYEQYF	TGTGCCAGCAGACCCGGGACAGGGGATGCCTACGAGCAGTACTTC
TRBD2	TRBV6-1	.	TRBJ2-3	CASSPTSGTGTQYF	TGTGCCAGCAGTCCTACTAGCGGGACCGGTACGCAGTATTTT
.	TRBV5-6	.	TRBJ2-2	CASSQLTEDTGELFF	TGTGCCAGCAGCCAGTTGACAGAAGACACCGGGGAGCTGTTTTTT
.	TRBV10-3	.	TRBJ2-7	CAITTPTIYEQYF	TGTGCCATCACAACTCCGACTATTTACGAGCAGTACTTC
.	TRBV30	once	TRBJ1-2	CAWHPGAGVSYGYTF	TGTGCCTGGCATCCAGGGGCAGGAGTAAGCTATGGCTACACCTTC
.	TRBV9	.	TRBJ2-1	CASSVERAKNEQFF	TGTGCCAGCAGCGTGGAGCGGGCAAAGAATGAGCAGTTCTTC
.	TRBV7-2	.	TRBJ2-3	CASSSRQTDTQYF	TGTGCCAGCAGCTCCCGACAGACAGATACGCAGTATTTT
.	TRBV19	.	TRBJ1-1	CASTAFQGVRAFF	TGTGCCAGTACCGCTTTCCAGGGTGTTAGAGCTTTCTTT
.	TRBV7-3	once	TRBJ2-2	CASSRQFNTGELFF	TGTGCCAGCAGCAGACAGTTTAACACCGGGGAGCTGTTTTTT
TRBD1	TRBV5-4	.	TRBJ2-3	CASSLSNRGPGTDTQYF	TGTGCCAGCAGCTTATCGAACAGGGGGCCGGGCACAGATACGCAGTATTTT
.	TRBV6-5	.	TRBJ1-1	CASRYTQSMNTEAFF	TGTGCCAGCAGATATACACAGTCCATGAACACTGAAGCTTTCTTT
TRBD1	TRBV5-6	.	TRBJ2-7	CASSPTSGTGAHGGYEQYF	TGTGCCAGCAGCCCTACCTCCGGGACAGGGGCCCACGGAGGCTACGAGCAGTACTTC
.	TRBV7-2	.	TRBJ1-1	CASSLVIRGWAFF	TGTGCCAGCAGCTTAGTAATTAGAGGGTGGGCTTTCTTT
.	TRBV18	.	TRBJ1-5	CASSPMGDQPQHF	TGTGCCAGCTCACCGATGGGAGATCAGCCCCAGCATTTT
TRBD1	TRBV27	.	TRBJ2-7	CASSQGTGANEQYF	TGTGCCAGCAGTCAAGGGACAGGGGCAAACGAGCAGTACTTC
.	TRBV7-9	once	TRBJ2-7	CASSSLWGDGYEQYF	TGTGCCAGCAGCAGCCTTTGGGGGGACGGCTACGAGCAGTACTTC
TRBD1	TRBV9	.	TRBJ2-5	CASSVAGDSRETQYF	TGTGCCAGCAGCGTAGCAGGGGACAGTAGAGAGACCCAGTACTTC
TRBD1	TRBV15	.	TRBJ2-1	CATSDPGQGDNEQFF	TGTGCCACCTCAGACCCCGGACAGGGGGACAATGAGCAGTTCTTC